The 8 T cell receptor beta chains below were found in one sample sequenced in a study of cytotoxic CD8 clonotypes in ibrutinib-treated CLL. The protocol was immunoSEQ multiplex PCR, while the TCRdb copy is restricted to in-frame clones and leaves out a portion. The repertoire holds roughly 180,000 clones, around 80% seen once, with about 4.5% in the top ten. Sequencing used PBMCs, obtained after 24 months of ibrutinib treatment. All receptors derive from a human donor with chronic lymphocytic leukemia.

The chain couples TRBV18 to TRBJ1-5; D gene unclear. CDR1 and CDR2 from the germline V gene are KGHSH and LQKENI. Trimming left V 0 bases short and J 0 bases short, with 9 bases between. The CDR3 contains 16 residues. CDR3 coding DNA: TGTGCCAGCTCACCACCGGGAGGGAGTAGCAATCAGCCCCAGCATTTT. Translated: CASSPPGGSSNQPQHF.

In DNA form, the CDR3 reads TGTGCCAGCAGGATAGCGCATCCAGAGACCCAGTACTTC. Translated: CASRIAHPETQYF. This chain uses TRBV5-4 with TRBJ2-5; TRBD2 is a possible D gene (5 bases). Germline lookup yields CDR1 SGHNT and CDR2 YYREEE (reference sequence). V was cut by 5 bases and J by 4 bases, with 12 bases left in between. The CDR3 runs 13 residues. The full variable domain, with the rest looked up from reference TRBV5-4 and TRBJ2-5, is ETGVTQSPTHLIKTRGQQVTLRCSSQSGHNTVSWYQQALGQGPQFIFQYYREEENGRGNFPPRFSGLQFPNYSSELNVNALELDDSALYLCASRIAHPETQYFGPGTRLLVL.

The chain is built from TRBV6-6 and TRBJ2-7, with TRBD1 identical over 8 bases. The CDR3 consists of 15 residues. The germline CDR1 and CDR2 sequences are MNHNY and SVGAGI (reference sequence). J gave up 4 bases and V 4 bases, and 9 bases lay outside the gene matches. CDR3: CASSSAGGGKYEQYF. The CDR3 DNA follows: TGTGCCAGCAGTTCGGCAGGGGGCGGCAAATACGAGCAGTACTTC.

The rearrangement links TRBV7-8 to TRBJ2-5; 10 bases line up with TRBD2. The germline gives CDR1 SGHVS, CDR2 FQNEAQ. This CDR3 has 17 residues. Germline trimming cut 5 bases from V and 2 bases from J; bases unmatched to any gene: 11. As DNA, the CDR3 is TGTGCCAGCAGCGCCCGGGGGCTAGCGGGAGCTCAAGAGACCCAGTACTTC. It specifies CASSARGLAGAQETQYF.

This clone was recorded once. The CDR3 is CASSQGPLNTEAFF. The DNA of the CDR3 is TGTGCCAGCAGCCAGGGACCACTGAACACTGAAGCTTTCTTT. The chain uses TRBV7-2 and TRBJ1-1, with a tentative D call TRBD1 (5 bases). Trimming took 5 bases from V and 0 from J, leaving 10 bases between them. The CDR3 is 14 residues long. The germline V gene encodes CDR1 SGHTA and CDR2 FQGNSA.

CDR3 bases: TGTGCCTGGAGTTATCCAGGGGCCTACGAGCAGTACTTC. Translating gives CAWSYPGAYEQYF. The rearrangement uses TRBV30 and TRBJ2-7; a possible D gene is TRBD1 (6 bases). Germline V gene data show CDR1 as GTSNPN and CDR2 as SVGIG (reference sequence). This CDR3 comprises 13 residues. V lost 2 bases, J lost 2 bases, and 10 bases lay in between.

This clone has only one observation. This rearrangement joins TRBV7-9 to TRBJ2-1; 8 nucleotides match TRBD2. After removal of 4 bases from V and 4 bases from J, the junction contained 6 bases not matched to a gene. The CDR3 runs to 15 residues. Germline assignment: CDR1 SEHNR and CDR2 FQNEAQ (reference sequence). CDR3 protein: CASSSPGTRYNEQFF. In nucleotides, the CDR3 is TGTGCCAGCAGCTCTCCCGGGACTAGGTACAATGAGCAGTTCTTC.

The table lists this clone with a few counts. The V call is TRBV7-9, the J call TRBJ1-5; possible D gene TRBD1, 5 bases. CDR1 and CDR2 (germline): SEHNR, FQNEAQ (reference sequence). The V gene lost 1 base and the J gene lost 0 bases, with 7 bases spanning the gap. The CDR3 loop spans 15 amino acids. DNA of the CDR3: TGTGCCAGCAGCTTAGGCCAGGGTAGCAATCAGCCCCAGCATTTT. Protein: CASSLGQGSNQPQHF.